The 18 T cell receptor beta chains below all came from one sample that was sequenced in a study of CD8+ T cells in alopecia areata. Sequencing templates came from extracted RNA that was reverse transcribed into cDNA. The table came from immunoSEQ multiplex PCR; TCRdb's copy has only in-frame clones and leaves some out. The sample has over 200,000 clones, around 65% seen once. Noted treatment: oral pan-JAK inhibitor, 5-10 mg twice daily. This specimen consisted of CD4+ T cells sorted from blood, obtained at week 4, from a patient treated with tofacitinib. These receptors all come from a human donor with alopecia areata.

The chain recombines TRBV30 with TRBJ1-3; D call uncertain. Trimming removed 4 bases at V and 4 bases at J, with 8 bases between. The CDR3 is 12 amino acids. Germline CDR1 and CDR2: GTSNPN and SVGIG (reference sequence). The CDR3 DNA sequence: TGTGCCTGGATACCCGGGGGAAACACCATATATTTT. Encoded protein: CAWIPGGNTIYF.

The rearrangement joins TRBV2 to TRBJ1-6, with D maybe TRBD1 (5 bases). Germline V CDR1 and CDR2: SNHLY, FYNNEI. CDR3 length equals 16 residues. Trimming took off 1 base at V and 4 bases at J, with 11 bases between the two ends. This chain's CDR3 is CASSEGGFQYNSPLHF. The CDR3 nucleotides are TGTGCCAGCAGTGAAGGGGGGTTCCAGTATAATTCACCCCTCCACTTT.

Concerning this clone: Other DNA sequences in the sample encode the same CDR3. The chain couples TRBV29-1 to TRBJ2-5; 8 positions agree with TRBD1. Germline CDR1 is SQVTM and CDR2 is ANQGSEA. The CDR3 length is 12 residues. The V segment lost 7 bases and the J segment 3 bases; nucleotides outside the gene matches: 4. The CDR3 nucleotides read TGCAGCGCCGACAGGGGAAAAGAGACCCAGTACTTC. Translation: CSADRGKETQYF.

The chain carries TRBV12-5 and TRBJ2-2; 7 nucleotides line up with TRBD2. The CDR3 sequence is 15 residues long. The trim removed 4 bases at V and 4 bases at J, leaving 6 bases unmatched. Germline assignment: CDR1 LGHNT and CDR2 FRNRAP. CDR3: CASGSGLVGTGELFF. In DNA, the CDR3 is TGTGCTAGTGGTTCCGGACTAGTCGGCACCGGGGAGCTGTTTTTT.

This sequence joins TRBV27 and TRBJ1-2; D is uncertain. The germline V gene encodes CDR1 MNHEY and CDR2 SMNVEV (reference sequence). Trimming stripped 3 bases from V and 4 bases from J, with 9 bases between. The CDR3 has 13 amino acids. In DNA, the CDR3 is TGTGCCAGCAGTTTTAGTCGGGGCTATGGCTACACCTTC. Its translation is CASSFSRGYGYTF.

The rearrangement uses TRBV9 and TRBJ1-2, with D possibly being TRBD1 (6 bases). The CDR3 is 14 residues long. CDR1 is SGDLS and CDR2 is YYNGEE in the germline V gene. V dropped 3 bases and J dropped 3 bases, with 12 bases sitting between them. CDR3 nucleotide sequence: TGTGCCAGCAGCGGCCTACAGGGTGACTATGGCTACACCTTC. Translating it yields CASSGLQGDYGYTF. Full variable domain (remainder filled in from reference TRBV9 and TRBJ1-2): DSGVTQTPKHLITATGQRVTLRCSPRSGDLSVYWYQQSLDQGLQFLIQYYNGEERAKGNILERFSAQQFPDLHSELNLSSLELGDSALYFCASSGLQGDYGYTFGSGTRLTVV.

This clone appeared a single time. The chain combines TRBV5-8 with TRBJ1-1; D is uncertain. Looked up from germline, CDR1 is SGHTS and CDR2 is YDEGEE. V dropped 0 bases and J dropped 11 bases, with 8 bases sitting between them. The CDR3 has 11 amino acids. The CDR3 sequence: CASSLGRVAFF. The DNA for the CDR3 is TGTGCCAGCAGCTTGGGTAGGGTTGCTTTCTTT.

The chain combines TRBV29-1 with TRBJ2-7, with D perhaps TRBD2 (6 bases). The CDR3 is made up of 14 amino acids. V dropped 4 bases and J dropped 6 bases, with 19 bases sitting between them. The germline CDR1 and CDR2 sequences are SQVTM and ANQGSEA. The CDR3 DNA reads as TGCAGCGTTGCTTTGTCTAGCGATGGTCGCGAGCAGTACTTC. This sequence encodes CSVALSSDGREQYF.

This clone was detected only a few times. The chain couples TRBV7-9 to TRBJ1-5, with a tentative D call TRBD1 (6 bases). Trimming removed 5 bases at V and 5 bases at J, with 13 bases between. Germline loops: CDR1 SEHNR, CDR2 FQNEAQ (reference sequence). The CDR3 is 14 amino acids. CDR3 region: CASSPGGGHQPQHF. The CDR3 DNA reads TGTGCCAGCAGCCCCGGGGGGGGCCATCAGCCCCAGCATTTT.

This chain links TRBV7-6 with TRBJ1-2; 8 bases are shared with TRBD1. This CDR3 region has 15 residues. CDR1 SGHVS and CDR2 FNYEAQ come from the germline V gene. V shed 5 bases and J 2 bases; nucleotides not matched to a gene: 7. The CDR3 reads CASSPDRTGNYGYTF. For the CDR3, the DNA is TGTGCCAGCAGCCCCGACCGGACAGGGAACTATGGCTACACCTTC. Full variable domain (missing parts from reference TRBV7-6 and TRBJ1-2): GAGVSQSPRYKVTKRGQDVALRCDPISGHVSLYWYRQALGQGPEFLTYFNYEAQQDKSGLPNDRFSAERPEGSISTLTIQRTEQRDSAMYRCASSPDRTGNYGYTFGSGTRLTVV.

J is TRBJ1-1 and V is TRBV7-9; perhaps TRBD1 as D (5 bases). The ends were cut back, 1 base at V and 4 bases at J, with 10 bases in the middle. CDR3 size: 14 residues. Germline-derived CDR1 and CDR2 are SEHNR and FQNEAQ (reference sequence). Here the CDR3 reads CASSLVGGGTEAFF. CDR3 in DNA: TGTGCCAGCAGCTTAGTTGGGGGTGGCACTGAAGCTTTCTTT.

The V and J genes are TRBV7-2 and TRBJ2-3; no reliable D call. The CDR3 is made up of 14 amino acids. V gave up 5 bases and J gave up 6 bases, with 15 bases separating them. The germline V gene encodes CDR1 SGHTA and CDR2 FQGNSA. CDR3 nucleotide sequence: TGTGCCAGCAGCCCGGGCCCCCCGGCCGATACGCAGTATTTT. Translated, it gives CASSPGPPADTQYF.

This clone was found once. J is TRBJ2-7 and V is TRBV30, with 10 bases lining up with TRBD2. The CDR3 length is 14 residues. The germline V gene has CDR1 GTSNPN and CDR2 SVGIG (reference sequence). Trimming removed 3 bases from V and 0 bases from J; junction bases left unmatched: 2. The CDR3 DNA sequence: TGTGCCTGGAGACTAGCGGGGAGCTCCTACGAGCAGTACTTC. It is translated as CAWRLAGSSYEQYF.

The V gene is TRBV30, the J gene TRBJ1-1; D not resolved. Looked up from germline, CDR1 is GTSNPN and CDR2 is SVGIG (reference sequence). The CDR3 runs 12 residues. Trimming took off 5 bases at V and 3 bases at J, with 10 bases between the two ends. The CDR3 reads CAWGGPYTEAFF. DNA of the CDR3: TGTGCCTGGGGCGGACCTTACACTGAAGCTTTCTTT.

The chain is built from TRBV10-3 and TRBJ2-1, with TRBD2 identical over 9 bases. Trimming removed 6 bases from V and 10 bases from J; junction bases left unmatched: 19. Germline CDR1 reads ENHRY; CDR2 reads SYGVKD. This CDR3 region has 17 residues. CDR3 loop: CAIRPIVGLASPVEQFF. The CDR3, as DNA: TGTGCCATCAGACCGATTGTGGGACTAGCCTCCCCAGTAGAGCAGTTCTTC.

The chain links TRBV30 to TRBJ1-2; a possible D gene is TRBD1 (5 bases). The V gene's germline CDR1 is GTSNPN and CDR2 SVGIG (reference sequence). CDR3 length: 13 amino acids. V was trimmed by 3 bases and J by 4 bases, leaving 12 bases between them. The CDR3 DNA follows: TGTGCCTGGAGGCTTGGACACCTCTATGGCTACACCTTC. Translating gives CAWRLGHLYGYTF.

This clone was recorded a few times. V gene TRBV29-1 combines with J gene TRBJ2-5; tentatively, D is TRBD1 (5 bases). This CDR3 is built from 11 residues. V was pared by 5 bases and J by 8 bases, with 12 bases between. The germline CDR1 and CDR2 sequences are SQVTM and ANQGSEA. The CDR3 region has the DNA TGCAGCGTTTTTGGGGCGAGAACCCAGTACTTC. This codes for CSVFGARTQYF.

The sample holds one count of this clone. The chain employs TRBV2 and TRBJ1-4; D gene unclear. From germline, CDR1 is SNHLY and CDR2 FYNNEI. The CDR3 is 14 residues long. Trimming stripped 4 bases from V and 2 bases from J, with 8 bases between. The chain's CDR3 is CASSGTVTNEKLFF. In DNA form, the CDR3 reads TGTGCCAGCAGTGGCACAGTCACTAATGAAAAACTGTTTTTT.